This T cell receptor (beta chain) was obtained from a study of shared clonotypes between healthy human individuals. Only in-frame clones appear in the TCRdb table, and some are missing; sequencing was by immunoSEQ multiplex PCR. The data hold nearly 2 million clones, with approximately 94% observed a single time. Looked up from germline, CDR1 is MNHEY and CDR2 is SMNVEV (reference sequence). CDR3 length equals 15 residues. The junction had 10 bases not matched to a gene; V was cut back by 3 bases and J by 10 bases. As defined, naive CD8 cells were CD45RO-negative and positively selected for CCR7, with terminally differentiated effector memory CD45RA+ cells excluded.

V gene TRBV27 combines with J gene TRBJ2-1; TRBD2 matches at 9 bases. The sequence was obtained from a man aged 18 to 30 in good health. The sequenced sample was naive CD8+ T cells sorted from blood. As DNA, the CDR3 is TGTGCCAGCAGTTTCGGTAGCGGGAGACTAAAGGAGCAGTTCTTC. Translated, it gives CASSFGSGRLKEQFF.